Presented here are 10 T cell receptor beta chains from one specimen sequenced in a study of identical twins. TCRdb itself ran the 5' RACE reads through MiXCR, one entry per CDR3 protein. The sample consists of about 690,000 distinct CDR3 sequences, 5.5% to 7.5% of them appearing once. The source material was naive T cells sorted from blood. These receptor sequences come from a man aged 18 to 30 in good health.

This clonotype was picked up many times. The chain employs TRBV24-1 and TRBJ2-3; 7 nucleotides line up with TRBD2. Germline V gene lookup returns CDR1 KGHDR and CDR2 SFDVKD. The CDR3 spans 12 residues. Trimming at V came to 9 bases and at J to 6 bases, leaving 5 bases not matched to a gene. The CDR3 region is CATGTSVDTQYF. The CDR3, as DNA: TGTGCCACCGGTACTAGCGTTGATACGCAGTATTTT.

This clonotype was found a few times. The V gene is TRBV6-1, the J gene TRBJ1-2; D possibly corresponds to TRBD1 (6 bases). V was cut by 6 bases and J by 0 bases, with 17 bases left in between. Germline CDR1 and CDR2: MNHNS and SASEGT. The CDR3 is made up of 16 amino acids. CDR3 bases: TGTGCCAGCAGACCTGAGACAGGCCCTCCTAACTATGGCTACACCTTC. It specifies CASRPETGPPNYGYTF.

The chain joins TRBV7-2 to TRBJ1-3; the D gene is possibly TRBD1 (6 bases). Germline CDR1 SGHTA, CDR2 FQGNSA. This CDR3 is 15 amino acids long. Trimming left V 4 bases short and J 4 bases short, with 14 bases between. The CDR3 loop is CASSSPGVSGNTIYF. In DNA form, the CDR3 reads TGTGCCAGCAGCTCGCCAGGGGTTTCCGGAAACACCATATATTTT.

This chain links TRBV3-1 with TRBJ2-3, with a possible D match to TRBD1 (6 bases). The CDR3 covers 15 residues. The ends were cut back, 1 base at V and 5 bases at J, with 13 bases in the middle. Germline loops: CDR1 LGHDT, CDR2 YNNKEL (reference sequence). CDR3: CASSQGSGEKDTQYF. DNA of the CDR3: TGTGCCAGCAGCCAAGGTTCAGGGGAGAAAGATACGCAGTATTTT.

The rearrangement uses TRBV15 and TRBJ2-1; TRBD1 aligns across 8 bases. Germline CDR1 is LNHNV and CDR2 is YYDKDF (reference sequence). The trim removed 4 bases at V and 7 bases at J, leaving 6 bases unmatched. CDR3 length: 14 residues. The CDR3 reads CATSTDRGRNEQFF. The CDR3 DNA is TGTGCCACCAGCACTGACAGGGGCAGAAATGAGCAGTTCTTC.

This clonotype was observed many times. The chain carries TRBV7-6 and TRBJ1-1; no definite D call. The V gene's germline CDR1 is SGHVS and CDR2 FNYEAQ. V was pared by 4 bases and J by 5 bases, with 8 bases between. The CDR3 totals 12 residues. This CDR3 is CASSSPLTEAFF. DNA for the CDR3: TGTGCCAGCAGCTCCCCCTTGACTGAAGCTTTCTTT. Variable domain in full (rest from reference TRBV7-6 and TRBJ1-1): GAGVSQSPRYKVTKRGQDVALRCDPISGHVSLYWYRQALGQGPEFLTYFNYEAQQDKSGLPNDRFSAERPEGSISTLTIQRTEQRDSAMYRCASSSPLTEAFFGQGTRLTVV.

At least ten counts were recorded for this clonotype. This sequence joins TRBV12-5 and TRBJ1-2, with D perhaps TRBD1 (5 bases). This CDR3 region has 13 residues. The germline V gene has CDR1 LGHNT and CDR2 FRNRAP. V lost 4 bases and J lost 5, with 11 bases in between. CDR3 loop: CASGWDLVYGYTF. Written as DNA, the CDR3 is TGTGCTAGTGGTTGGGACCTGGTATATGGCTACACCTTC.

This clonotype has at least ten counts. This chain's CDR3 is CAVWGGLNEQFF. The CDR3 nucleotides read TGTGCCGTCTGGGGAGGATTGAATGAGCAGTTCTTC. The chain combines TRBV19 with TRBJ2-1; possibly TRBD2 for D (6 bases). CDR3 size: 12 residues. The V and J ends lost 11 bases and 7 bases respectively, with 15 bases between them. Germline values: CDR1 LNHDA, CDR2 SQIVND (reference sequence).

This clonotype showed up just a few times. The rearrangement links TRBV19 to TRBJ2-1; a possible D gene is TRBD2 (6 bases). The CDR3 runs to 12 residues. Germline V gene data show CDR1 as LNHDA and CDR2 as SQIVND (reference sequence). The V end lost 3 bases, the J end lost 9 bases, and 9 bases lay between the germline ends. CDR3 sequence (DNA): TGTGCCAGTAGTATGTCCGGGGGTGAGCAGTTCTTC. It specifies CASSMSGGEQFF.

This clonotype was recorded a few times. The V gene is TRBV4-1, the J gene TRBJ2-7; D possibly corresponds to TRBD1 (6 bases). CDR3 size: 15 residues. Trimming took 0 bases from V and 4 from J, leaving 13 bases between them. Germline V gene data show CDR1 as MGHRA and CDR2 as YSYEKL. This CDR3 reads CASSQDGPGDYEQYF. CDR3 sequence (DNA): TGCGCCAGCAGCCAAGATGGGCCAGGGGATTACGAGCAGTACTTC.